This TCR beta chain was retrieved from a study of blood T cell repertoires in COVID-19. CDR1 LGHDT and CDR2 YNNKEL come from the germline V gene (reference sequence). CDR3 length equals 13 residues. Deletions cut 2 bases from V and 9 bases from J, with 10 bases between. Libraries were prepared by immunoSEQ multiplex PCR; TCRdb keeps only in-frame clonotypes and omits some of them. The repertoire has about 380,000 clones, approximately 90% of them found once; the top ten carry roughly 1.2%. The TCR sequence derives from a young woman who had recovered from COVID-19. Material: PBMCs or T cells enriched from blood (not recorded which). The V and J genes are TRBV3-1 (or the pseudogene TRBV3-2) and TRBJ2-2; D possibly corresponds to TRBD2 (5 bases). This CDR3 is CASSQFAGRELFF. The DNA for the CDR3 is TGTGCCAGCAGCCAATTCGCGGGCAGGGAGCTGTTTTTT.